This passage covers 9 T cell receptor beta chains from one sample sequenced in a study of blood T cells in healthy people across ages. For the second PCR, which ran for about 7 to 11 cycles, a sample-barcoded 5' primer and a J-beta primer mix were used. TCRdb fed the 5' RACE reads into MiXCR, producing one record per CDR3 protein. The sample records about 280,000 distinct CDR3 sequences, 25% to 30% being singletons. Sequenced: blood. These receptors all come from a woman aged 70-85 years in good health.

The J gene is TRBJ1-1, the V gene TRBV15, with no clear D. V was shortened by 8 bases and J by 1 base, with 17 bases between the two germline ends. This CDR3 contains 15 residues. CDR1 and CDR2 from the germline V gene are LNHNV and YYDKDF (reference sequence). CDR3 amino acids: CATRSVRLGNTEAFF. CDR3 nucleotides: TGTGCCACCCGTAGCGTGAGACTGGGGAACACTGAAGCTTTCTTT.

As concerns this clonotype: Germline is not matched at one junction end, which may reflect a read error. This chain links TRBV10-2 with TRBJ2-5, with D unclear. Germline-derived CDR1 and CDR2 are WSHSY and SAAADI. The CDR3 contains 13 residues. The CDR3 spells CASSETRGLPSDF. CDR3 nucleotide sequence: TGCGCCAGCAGTGAGACCAGAGGTCTACCCTCAGACTTC.

The J gene is TRBJ2-4, the V gene TRBV11-1; D perhaps matches TRBD2 (6 bases). The CDR3 is 16 residues long. The V end was cut by 1 base, the J end by 1 base, with 11 bases between. Germline CDR1 SGHAT, CDR2 FQDESV (reference sequence). The CDR3 DNA follows: TGTGCCAGCAGCTTAGGCGGGGCCTCGGCCAAAAACATTCAGTACTTC. Translated: CASSLGGASAKNIQYF. Together with reference TRBV11-1 and TRBJ2-4, the CDR3 gives the full variable domain: EAEVAQSPRYKITEKSQAVAFWCDPISGHATLYWYRQILGQGPELLVQFQDESVVDDSQLPKDRFSAERLKGVDSTLKIQPAELGDSAMYLCASSLGGASAKNIQYFGAGTRLSVL.

This sequence joins TRBV29-1 and TRBJ2-5; 10 nucleotides agree with TRBD2. This CDR3 has 13 residues. Trimming cost V 4 bases and J 7 bases; bases outside gene matches: 6. Germline V gene sequence: CDR1 SQVTM, CDR2 ANQGSEA. The CDR3 protein is CSVVLAGARTQYF. The CDR3 DNA sequence: TGCAGCGTTGTCCTAGCGGGAGCAAGGACCCAGTACTTC. The full variable domain, rest sourced from reference TRBV29-1 and TRBJ2-5, is SAVISQKPSRDICQRGTSLTIQCQVDSQVTMMFWYRQQPGQSLTLIATANQGSEATYESGFVIDKFPISRPNLTFSTLTVSNMSPEDSSIYLCSVVLAGARTQYFGPGTRLLVL.

V gene TRBV5-1 combines with J gene TRBJ2-6; no definite D call. Trimming left V 4 bases short and J 2 bases short, with 4 bases between. The CDR3 has 13 amino acids. Looked up from germline, CDR1 is SGHRS and CDR2 is YFSETQ. The CDR3 here is CASSAAGANVLTF. In nucleotides, the CDR3 is TGCGCCAGCAGCGCTGCTGGGGCCAACGTCCTGACTTTC.

This clonotype was observed a single time. The V call is TRBV20-1, the J call TRBJ2-5; 8 bases fit TRBD2. Germline CDR1 DFQATT, CDR2 SNEGSKA (reference sequence). V lost 6 bases, J lost 5 bases, and 8 bases stayed unmatched. The CDR3 covers 13 residues. This CDR3 is CSASGLGLETQYF. In DNA, the CDR3 is TGCAGTGCCTCGGGACTAGGTTTGGAGACCCAGTACTTC.

The table lists this clonotype with a few counts. The chain has TRBV28 and TRBJ1-5; a weak D match, TRBD1 (5 bases). V lost 3 bases and J lost 6, with 6 bases in between. CDR1 is MDHEN, CDR2 SYDVKM, per germline. The CDR3 extends over 12 amino acids. This CDR3 is CASSLRGQPQHF. In DNA, the CDR3 is TGTGCCAGCAGTTTGAGGGGTCAGCCCCAGCATTTT.

To note about this clonotype: As the CDR3 is not closed by the conserved phenylalanine or tryptophan, this likely results from a read error. The V call is TRBV20-1, the J call TRBJ2-7; 8 nucleotides line up with TRBD2. The CDR3 has 15 residues. The V segment lost 1 base and the J segment 5 bases; nucleotides outside the gene matches: 10. CDR1 and CDR2 from the germline V gene are DFQATT and SNEGSKA (reference sequence). The CDR3 region is CSARGSAGAPHEQYS. CDR3 coding DNA: TGCAGTGCTAGAGGGTCAGCGGGAGCCCCCCACGAGCAGTACTCC.

The chain joins TRBV20-1 to TRBJ2-7; TRBD2 is a possible D gene (6 bases). V was trimmed by 3 bases and J by 7 bases, leaving 22 bases between them. The CDR3 totals 15 residues. Germline V gives CDR1 DFQATT, CDR2 SNEGSKA (reference sequence). Here the CDR3 reads CSARNRDSYYYEQYF. The CDR3 bases are TGCAGTGCTAGGAACCGGGACTCCTACTACTATGAGCAGTACTTC.